These 18 T cell receptor beta chains were sequenced from one sample in a study of blood T cell repertoires in COVID-19. TCRdb keeps only in-frame clones here, not all; method: immunoSEQ multiplex PCR. This sample carries around 70,000 clones, 75% to 80% of them seen once, and the ten largest clones take 15%. The source material was peripheral blood. These receptors originate from a human donor in a cohort sampled during active COVID-19.

J is TRBJ2-7 and V is TRBV2; 11 positions agree with TRBD2. V shed 5 bases, J shed 7 bases, and the junction held 13 bases outside the gene matches. CDR3 length equals 16 residues. Germline V CDR1 and CDR2: SNHLY, FYNNEI. CDR3 residues: CASSILRLAGGSEQYF. The CDR3 DNA is TGTGCCAGCAGTATTCTTCGGCTAGCGGGAGGTAGTGAGCAGTACTTC. The complete variable domain, with remaining parts taken from reference TRBV2 and TRBJ2-7, reads EPEVTQTPSHQVTQMGQEVILRCVPISNHLYFYWYRQILGQKVEFLVSFYNNEISEKSEIFDDQFSVERPDGSNFTLKIRSTKLEDSAMYFCASSILRLAGGSEQYFGPGTRLTVT.

This clone was counted only a few times. The chain couples TRBV19 to TRBJ2-2; weak D call: TRBD1 (5 bases). Trimming pared 5 bases from V and 6 bases from J, leaving 10 bases between. The CDR3 is 13 amino acids. Germline V gene sequence: CDR1 LNHDA, CDR2 SQIVND (reference sequence). This CDR3 is CASSLMTAGELFF. Here the CDR3 DNA reads TGTGCCAGTAGTCTAATGACAGCCGGGGAGCTGTTTTTT.

In DNA, the CDR3 is TGTGCCACCAGTGATACGGACAGGGCTCCTAACGAGCAGTACTTC. Amino acid sequence: CATSDTDRAPNEQYF. The chain couples TRBV24-1 to TRBJ2-7; TRBD1 agrees at 8 bases. This CDR3 comprises 15 residues. CDR1 KGHDR and CDR2 SFDVKD come from the germline V gene. V was pared by 3 bases and J by 5 bases, with 8 bases of the junction left unmatched.

The chain recombines TRBV19 with TRBJ1-5; 9 bases line up with TRBD1. The CDR3 is 16 residues long. Germline V lookup: CDR1 LNHDA, CDR2 SQIVND (reference sequence). V trimming: 4 bases; J trimming: 4 bases; junction bases outside the gene matches: 8. CDR3 in DNA: TGTGCCAGTAGTACCGTTACCGGACAGGGGAATCAGCCCCAGCATTTT. It yields the protein CASSTVTGQGNQPQHF.

This clone was counted only a few times. The rearrangement links TRBV30 to TRBJ1-2; the D gene is possibly TRBD1 (6 bases). CDR3 length: 13 residues. Germline CDR1 reads GTSNPN; CDR2 reads SVGIG (reference sequence). The V end was cut by 4 bases, the J end by 2 bases, with 11 bases between. The CDR3 nucleotides are TGTGCCTGGACTTTGGACAGCAACTATGGCTACACCTTC. Amino acids: CAWTLDSNYGYTF.

V and J are TRBV3-1 (or the pseudogene TRBV3-2) and TRBJ2-1; 10 nucleotides align to TRBD2. Germline V lookup: CDR1 LGHDT, CDR2 YNNKEL (reference sequence). Unmatched junction bases numbered 10, after V lost 4 bases and J lost 10 bases. The CDR3 spans 15 residues. This chain's CDR3 is CASSPRGLAVIEQFF. The CDR3 nucleotides read TGTGCCAGCAGCCCACGCGGACTAGCGGTTATCGAGCAGTTCTTC.

The gene calls are TRBV3-1 (or the pseudogene TRBV3-2) and TRBJ2-7; 9 bases agree with TRBD2. In germline, CDR1 is LGHDT, CDR2 YNNKEL (reference sequence). The CDR3 loop spans 16 amino acids. J was trimmed by 2 bases and V by 1 base; bases with no gene match: 6. The CDR3 nucleotides are TGTGCCAGCAGCCAAGGGTCCAGCGGGAGGACCTACGAGCAGTACTTC. Translation: CASSQGSSGRTYEQYF.

The CDR3 protein is CASSARQTSAELTYNEQFF. DNA for the CDR3: TGTGCCAGCTCGGCCAGGCAGACTAGCGCAGAATTGACCTACAATGAGCAGTTCTTC. The chain uses TRBV18 and TRBJ2-1; 8 nucleotides match TRBD2. The V gene end was trimmed by 6 bases and the J gene end by 2 bases; junction bases not matched to a gene: 18. This CDR3 has 19 residues. Germline V lookup: CDR1 KGHSH, CDR2 LQKENI.

This clone showed up just a few times. The V and J genes are TRBV27 and TRBJ1-1, with D possibly being TRBD1 (6 bases). V was pared by 6 bases and J by 10 bases, with 15 bases between. The CDR3 length is 12 residues. Per germline, CDR1 MNHEY and CDR2 SMNVEV (reference sequence). This chain's CDR3 is CASSPRQEPAFF. As DNA, the CDR3 is TGTGCCAGCAGCCCAAGACAGGAACCAGCTTTCTTT.

The gene calls are TRBV11-1 and TRBJ1-6; 8 bases are a match to TRBD1. The CDR3 totals 15 residues. With V trimmed by 3 bases and J by 6 bases, 4 bases remained unmatched. Germline V gene sequence: CDR1 SGHAT, CDR2 FQDESV (reference sequence). The CDR3 DNA reads as TGTGCCAGCAGCTTCGACAGGGGTGGTAATTCACCCCTCCACTTT. This translates into CASSFDRGGNSPLHF.

This clone was observed a few times. This chain joins TRBV6-5 and TRBJ2-7; 7 bases fit TRBD2. Germline values: CDR1 MNHEY, CDR2 SVGAGI. CDR3 length: 15 residues. V was clipped by 2 bases and J by 5 bases; unmatched bases: 9. CDR3 amino acids: CASSYAVGGSDEQYF. The CDR3 DNA follows: TGTGCCAGCAGTTACGCGGTCGGGGGGTCGGACGAGCAGTACTTC.

The CDR3 sequence is CASSLNRESSTNEKLFF. DNA of the CDR3: TGTGCCAGCTCACTTAACAGGGAATCCTCTACTAATGAAAAACTGTTTTTT. V and J are TRBV18 and TRBJ1-4; D is possibly TRBD1 (6 bases). V lost 4 bases to trimming and J lost 2 bases, with 17 bases between them. The CDR3 spans 17 residues. The germline V gene has CDR1 KGHSH and CDR2 LQKENI.

This clone came up many times. The CDR3 here is CASRGDYNEQFF. The CDR3 DNA reads TGCGCCAGCCGGGGGGACTACAATGAGCAGTTCTTC. This sequence joins TRBV10-1 and TRBJ2-1, with 7 positions matching TRBD2. Germline V gene sequence: CDR1 WNHNN, CDR2 SYGVQD (reference sequence). The V and J ends lost 8 bases and 3 bases, in that order; junction bases with no gene match: 1. CDR3 length: 12 amino acids.

The CDR3 nucleotides are TGTGCCAGCAGTTACTCAGTTGCGGCGGGAAATAATGAGCAGTTCTTC. It yields the protein CASSYSVAAGNNEQFF. V is TRBV6-6 and J is TRBJ2-1, with D possibly TRBD2 on 6 matching bases. Germline V gene data show CDR1 as MNHNY and CDR2 as SVGAGI (reference sequence). CDR3 length equals 16 residues. Trimming removed 0 bases at V and 7 bases at J, with 16 bases between.

The genes are TRBV7-8 and TRBJ2-5; TRBD1 agrees at 9 bases. Germline lookup yields CDR1 SGHVS and CDR2 FQNEAQ. The CDR3 has 15 amino acids. The trim removed 6 bases at V and 5 bases at J, leaving 10 bases unmatched. The CDR3 DNA reads TGTGCCAGCAGATCAGACAGGGGGGTGTGGGAGACCCAGTACTTC. Its translation is CASRSDRGVWETQYF.

The chain links TRBV5-5 to TRBJ2-5, with 8 positions matching TRBD1. Germline V gene lookup returns CDR1 SGHKS and CDR2 YYEKEE (reference sequence). J was trimmed by 1 base and V by 7 bases; bases with no gene match: 12. This CDR3 is built from 16 residues. The CDR3 spells CASAPVRGTGQETQYF. DNA of the CDR3: TGTGCCAGCGCACCTGTTCGCGGGACAGGCCAAGAGACCCAGTACTTC.

J is TRBJ2-1 and V is TRBV30; the D gene is possibly TRBD2 (6 bases). Germline V lookup: CDR1 GTSNPN, CDR2 SVGIG (reference sequence). Trimming pared 2 bases from V and 6 bases from J, leaving 11 bases between. The CDR3 length is 13 residues. The CDR3 protein is CAWSPDGGNEQFF. The CDR3, as DNA: TGTGCCTGGAGTCCGGACGGGGGCAATGAGCAGTTCTTC.

This chain joins TRBV27 and TRBJ1-4, with D tentatively TRBD1 (6 bases). There are 14 residues in the CDR3. Trimming stripped 8 bases from V and 8 bases from J, with 18 bases between. The V gene's germline CDR1 is MNHEY and CDR2 SMNVEV (reference sequence). The CDR3 is CASAIDRMAEKLFF. In DNA form, the CDR3 reads TGTGCCAGCGCAATCGACAGGATGGCAGAAAAACTGTTTTTT.